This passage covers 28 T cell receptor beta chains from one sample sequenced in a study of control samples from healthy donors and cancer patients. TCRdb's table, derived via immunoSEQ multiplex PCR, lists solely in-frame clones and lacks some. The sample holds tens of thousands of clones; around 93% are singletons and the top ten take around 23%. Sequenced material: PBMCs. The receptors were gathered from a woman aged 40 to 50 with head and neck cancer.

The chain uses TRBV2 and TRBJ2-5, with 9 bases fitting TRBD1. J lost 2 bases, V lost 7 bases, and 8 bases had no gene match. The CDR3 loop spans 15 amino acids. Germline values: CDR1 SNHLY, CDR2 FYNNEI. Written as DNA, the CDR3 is TGTGCCAGCAATCGGCTGGGACAGGGACAAGAGACCCAGTACTTC. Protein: CASNRLGQGQETQYF.

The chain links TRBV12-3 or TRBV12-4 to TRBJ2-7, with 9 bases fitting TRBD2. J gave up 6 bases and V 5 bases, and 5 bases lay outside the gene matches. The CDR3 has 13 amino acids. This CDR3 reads CASSPRTSAEQYF. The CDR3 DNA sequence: TGTGCCAGCAGTCCGCGGACTAGCGCCGAGCAGTACTTC.

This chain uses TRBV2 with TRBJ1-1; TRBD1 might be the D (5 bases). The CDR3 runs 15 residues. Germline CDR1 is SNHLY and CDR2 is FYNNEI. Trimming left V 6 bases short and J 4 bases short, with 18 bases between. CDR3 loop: CASSRNVGGGTEAFF. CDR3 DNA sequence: TGTGCCAGCAGCCGGAACGTGGGGGGGGGCACTGAAGCTTTCTTT.

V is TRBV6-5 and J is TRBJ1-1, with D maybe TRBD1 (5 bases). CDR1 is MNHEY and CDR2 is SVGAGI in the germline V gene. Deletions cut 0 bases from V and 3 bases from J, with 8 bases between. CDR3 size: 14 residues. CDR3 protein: CASSYSQGYTEAFF. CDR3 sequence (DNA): TGTGCCAGCAGTTACTCGCAGGGTTACACTGAAGCTTTCTTT.

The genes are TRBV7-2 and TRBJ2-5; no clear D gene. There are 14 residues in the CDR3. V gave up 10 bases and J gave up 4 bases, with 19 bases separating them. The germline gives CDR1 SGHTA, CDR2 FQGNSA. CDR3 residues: CATSTGPSPETQYF. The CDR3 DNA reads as TGTGCCACCTCCACCGGGCCCTCCCCAGAGACCCAGTACTTC.

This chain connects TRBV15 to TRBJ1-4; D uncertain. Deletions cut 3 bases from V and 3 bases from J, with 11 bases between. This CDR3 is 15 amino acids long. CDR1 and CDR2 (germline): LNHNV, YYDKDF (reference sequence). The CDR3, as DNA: TGTGCCACCAGCAGTTCGGACGGCCCTAATGAAAAACTGTTTTTT. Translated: CATSSSDGPNEKLFF.

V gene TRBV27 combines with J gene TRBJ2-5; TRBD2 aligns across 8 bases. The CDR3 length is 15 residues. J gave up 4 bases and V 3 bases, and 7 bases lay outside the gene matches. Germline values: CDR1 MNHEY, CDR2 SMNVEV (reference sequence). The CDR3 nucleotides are TGTGCCAGCAGTTTGGGTAGCGGGAATGGAGAGACCCAGTACTTC. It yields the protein CASSLGSGNGETQYF.

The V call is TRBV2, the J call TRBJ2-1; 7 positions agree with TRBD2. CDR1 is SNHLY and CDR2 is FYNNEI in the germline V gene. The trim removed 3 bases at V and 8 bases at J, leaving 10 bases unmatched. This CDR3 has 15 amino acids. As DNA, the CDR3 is TGTGCCAGCAGTGACCCTTCGCGGGGGTTTGATGAGCAGTTCTTC. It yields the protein CASSDPSRGFDEQFF.

CDR3 residues: CASSPPVGRETQYF. The CDR3 bases are TGTGCCAGCTCACCACCGGTGGGGCGAGAGACCCAGTACTTC. The chain employs TRBV18 and TRBJ2-5; the D gene is possibly TRBD1 (5 bases). The ends were cut back, 0 bases at V and 4 bases at J, with 9 bases in the middle. Germline V gene lookup returns CDR1 KGHSH and CDR2 LQKENI. This CDR3 region has 14 residues.

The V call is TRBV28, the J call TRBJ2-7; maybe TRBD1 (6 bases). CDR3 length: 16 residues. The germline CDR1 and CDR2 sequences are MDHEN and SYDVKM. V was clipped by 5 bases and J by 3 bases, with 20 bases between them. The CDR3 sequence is CASSRIRTVVGYEQYF. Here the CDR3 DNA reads TGTGCCAGCAGTCGAATCCGGACAGTGGTAGGCTACGAGCAGTACTTC.

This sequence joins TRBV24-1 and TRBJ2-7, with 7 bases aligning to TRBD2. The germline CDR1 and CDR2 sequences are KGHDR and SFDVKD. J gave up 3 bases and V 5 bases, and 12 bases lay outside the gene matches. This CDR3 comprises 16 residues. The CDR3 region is CATSASWEGSVYEQYF. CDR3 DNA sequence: TGTGCCACCAGTGCCTCTTGGGAGGGGTCGGTCTACGAGCAGTACTTC.

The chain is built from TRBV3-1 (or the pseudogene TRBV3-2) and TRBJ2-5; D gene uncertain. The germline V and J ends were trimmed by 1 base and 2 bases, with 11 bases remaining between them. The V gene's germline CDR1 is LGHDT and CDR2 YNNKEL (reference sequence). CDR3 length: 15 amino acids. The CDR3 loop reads CASSQGNQLQETQYF. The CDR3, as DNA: TGTGCCAGCAGCCAAGGTAATCAGTTACAAGAGACCCAGTACTTC.

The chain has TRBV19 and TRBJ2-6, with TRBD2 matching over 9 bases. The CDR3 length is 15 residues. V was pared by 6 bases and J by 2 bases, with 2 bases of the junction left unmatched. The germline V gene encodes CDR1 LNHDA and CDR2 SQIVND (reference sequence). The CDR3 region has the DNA TGTGCCAGTAGGGAGCGGGAGGCTGGGGCCAACGTCCTGACTTTC. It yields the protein CASREREAGANVLTF.

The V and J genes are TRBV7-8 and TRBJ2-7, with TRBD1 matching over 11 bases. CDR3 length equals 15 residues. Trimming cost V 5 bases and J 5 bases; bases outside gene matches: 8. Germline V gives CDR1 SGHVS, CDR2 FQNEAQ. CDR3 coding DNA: TGTGCCAGCAGCCAGGCCCCGGACAGGGGGCACGAGCAGTACTTC. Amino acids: CASSQAPDRGHEQYF. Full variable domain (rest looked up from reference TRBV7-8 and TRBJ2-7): GAGVSQSPRYKVAKRGQDVALRCDPISGHVSLFWYQQALGQGPEFLTYFQNEAQLDKSGLPSDRFFAERPEGSVSTLKIQRTQQEDSAVYLCASSQAPDRGHEQYFGPGTRLTVT.

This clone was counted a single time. The CDR3 DNA follows: TGTGCCAGCAGCTTAATAGGGGACACTGAAGCTTTCTTT. Its translation: CASSLIGDTEAFF. The chain links TRBV7-9 to TRBJ1-1, with TRBD1 as a possible D gene (5 bases). The CDR3 totals 13 residues. Trimming left V 2 bases short and J 3 bases short, with 7 bases between. Germline CDR1 SEHNR, CDR2 FQNEAQ (reference sequence).

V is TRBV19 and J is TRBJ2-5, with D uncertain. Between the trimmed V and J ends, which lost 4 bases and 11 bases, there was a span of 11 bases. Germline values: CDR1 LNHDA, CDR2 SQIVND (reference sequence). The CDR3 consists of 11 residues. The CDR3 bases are TGTGCCAGTAGTACCCCCGAAGCTCAGTACTTC. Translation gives CASSTPEAQYF.

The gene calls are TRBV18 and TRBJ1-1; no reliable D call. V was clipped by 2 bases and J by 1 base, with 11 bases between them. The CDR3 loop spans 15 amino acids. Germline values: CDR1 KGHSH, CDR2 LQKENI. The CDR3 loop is CASSPLLYGNTEAFF. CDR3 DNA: TGTGCCAGCTCACCATTACTATACGGGAACACTGAAGCTTTCTTT.

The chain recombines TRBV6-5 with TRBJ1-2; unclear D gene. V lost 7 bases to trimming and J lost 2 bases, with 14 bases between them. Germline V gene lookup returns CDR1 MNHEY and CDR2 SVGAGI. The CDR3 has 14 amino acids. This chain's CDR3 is CASMQAGSNYGYTF. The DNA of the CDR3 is TGTGCCAGCATGCAGGCAGGCTCAAACTATGGCTACACCTTC.

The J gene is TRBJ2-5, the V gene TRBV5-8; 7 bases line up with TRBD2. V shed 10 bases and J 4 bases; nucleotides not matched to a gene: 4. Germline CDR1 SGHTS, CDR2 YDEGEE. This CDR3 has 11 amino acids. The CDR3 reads CALGGRETQYF. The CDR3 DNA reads TGTGCCCTCGGGGGGAGAGAGACCCAGTACTTC.

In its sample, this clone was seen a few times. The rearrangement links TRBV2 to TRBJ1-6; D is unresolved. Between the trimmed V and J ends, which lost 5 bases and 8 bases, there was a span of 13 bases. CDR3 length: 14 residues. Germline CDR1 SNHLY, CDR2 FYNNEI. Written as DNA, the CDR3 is TGTGCCAGCAGTTATTCTAATGTGGATTCACCCCTCCACTTT. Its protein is CASSYSNVDSPLHF.

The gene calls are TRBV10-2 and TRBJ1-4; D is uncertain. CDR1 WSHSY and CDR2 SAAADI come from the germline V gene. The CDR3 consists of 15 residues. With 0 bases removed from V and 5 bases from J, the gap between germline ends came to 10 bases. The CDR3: CASSESRGPNEKLFF. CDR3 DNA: TGCGCCAGCAGTGAGTCACGAGGACCGAATGAAAAACTGTTTTTT.

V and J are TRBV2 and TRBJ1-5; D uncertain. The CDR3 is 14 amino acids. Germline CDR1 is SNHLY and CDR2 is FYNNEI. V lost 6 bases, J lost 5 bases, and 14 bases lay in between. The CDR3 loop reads CASRQSREYQPQHF. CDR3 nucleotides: TGTGCCAGCAGACAGTCAAGGGAATATCAGCCCCAGCATTTT.

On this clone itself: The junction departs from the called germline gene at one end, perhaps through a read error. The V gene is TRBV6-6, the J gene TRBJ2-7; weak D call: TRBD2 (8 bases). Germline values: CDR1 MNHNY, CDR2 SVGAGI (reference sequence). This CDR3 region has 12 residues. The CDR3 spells CVAGGQPYEQYF. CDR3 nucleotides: TGCGTCGCGGGGGGACAGCCCTACGAGCAGTACTTC.

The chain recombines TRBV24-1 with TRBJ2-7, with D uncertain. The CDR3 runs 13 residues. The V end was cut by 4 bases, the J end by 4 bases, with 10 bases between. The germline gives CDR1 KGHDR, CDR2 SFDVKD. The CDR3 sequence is CATSDGSPYEQYF. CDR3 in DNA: TGTGCCACCAGTGACGGGTCGCCGTACGAGCAGTACTTC.

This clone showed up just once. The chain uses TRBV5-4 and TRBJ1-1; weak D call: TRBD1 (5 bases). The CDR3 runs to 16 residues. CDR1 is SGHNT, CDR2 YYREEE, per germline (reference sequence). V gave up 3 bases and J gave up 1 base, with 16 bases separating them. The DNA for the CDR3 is TGTGCCAGCAGCTCACATCCGGGACGGAGGAACACTGAAGCTTTCTTT. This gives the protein CASSSHPGRRNTEAFF. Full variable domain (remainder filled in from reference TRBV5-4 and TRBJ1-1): ETGVTQSPTHLIKTRGQQVTLRCSSQSGHNTVSWYQQALGQGPQFIFQYYREEENGRGNFPPRFSGLQFPNYSSELNVNALELDDSALYLCASSSHPGRRNTEAFFGQGTRLTVV.

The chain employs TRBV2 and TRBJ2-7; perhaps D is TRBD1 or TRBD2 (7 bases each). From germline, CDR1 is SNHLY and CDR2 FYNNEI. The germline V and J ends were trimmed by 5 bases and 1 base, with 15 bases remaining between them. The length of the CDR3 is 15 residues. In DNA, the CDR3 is TGTGCCAGCAGTAAATCAGGGGGAGGGTCCTACGAGCAGTACTTC. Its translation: CASSKSGGGSYEQYF.

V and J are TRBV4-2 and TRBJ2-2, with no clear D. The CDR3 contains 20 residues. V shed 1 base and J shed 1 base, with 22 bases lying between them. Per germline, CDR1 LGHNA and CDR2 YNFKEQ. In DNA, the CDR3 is TGTGCCAGCAGCCAAGCCGGCCCCCCGAGTTGGCTCAAGAACACCGGGGAGCTGTTTTTT. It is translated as CASSQAGPPSWLKNTGELFF.

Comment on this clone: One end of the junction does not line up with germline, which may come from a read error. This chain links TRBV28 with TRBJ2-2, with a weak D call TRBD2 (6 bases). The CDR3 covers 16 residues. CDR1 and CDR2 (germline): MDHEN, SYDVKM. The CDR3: CASSFGRDLDDRGAVF. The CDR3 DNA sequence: TGTGCCAGCAGTTTCGGACGGGACTTGGATGACCGGGGAGCTGTTTTT.